This record covers a single TCR beta chain. The CDR3 has 13 residues. The V gene's germline CDR1 is SGHRS and CDR2 YFSETQ. V was clipped by 4 bases and J by 5 bases, with 12 bases between them. The data belong to a study of shared clonotypes between healthy human individuals. On sorted subsets, replicate PCRs used roughly 220 ng DNA, or 25,000 to 35,000 T cell genomes. Under the authors' procedure: Because ImmunoSEQ provided only junction sequences with no quality scores, the filtering differed. Using immunoSEQ multiplex PCR, the repertoire was profiled, and TCRdb retains in-frame clones only, with some absent. The V and J calls and clone size are taken from that table; D and trimming were inferred from the DNA. The table includes a few hundred thousand clones, 90% to 98% detected once.

The chain carries TRBV5-1 and TRBJ1-1; the D is unclear. This receptor was identified in a man aged 30 to 45 in good health. Sequencing used memory CD8+ T cells sorted from blood. Subset reported: CD45RO+ cells pooled with CCR7-negative TemRA cells. In nucleotides, the CDR3 is TGCGCCAGCAGCCCAGGTTGGAGGACTGAAGCTTTCTTT. As protein: CASSPGWRTEAFF.